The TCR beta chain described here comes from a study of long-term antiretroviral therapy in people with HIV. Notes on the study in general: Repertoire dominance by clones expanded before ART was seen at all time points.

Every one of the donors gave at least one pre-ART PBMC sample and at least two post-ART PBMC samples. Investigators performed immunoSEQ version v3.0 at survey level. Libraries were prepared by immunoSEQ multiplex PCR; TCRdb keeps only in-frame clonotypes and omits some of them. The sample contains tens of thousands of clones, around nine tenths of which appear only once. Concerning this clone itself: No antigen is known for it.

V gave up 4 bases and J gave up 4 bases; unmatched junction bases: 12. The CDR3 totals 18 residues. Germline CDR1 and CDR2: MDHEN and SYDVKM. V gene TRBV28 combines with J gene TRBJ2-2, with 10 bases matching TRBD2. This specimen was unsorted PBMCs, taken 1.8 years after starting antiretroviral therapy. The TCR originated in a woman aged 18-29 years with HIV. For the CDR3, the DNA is TGTGCCAGCAGTTCCCGCCGTAGACTAGCGGGTCTCACCGGGGAGCTGTTTTTT. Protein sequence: CASSSRRRLAGLTGELFF.